One sample yielded the 13 T cell receptor beta chains listed below, sequenced in a study of CD8+ T cells in alopecia areata. RNA was extracted and reverse transcribed into cDNA as the sequencing template. Profiling relied on immunoSEQ multiplex PCR, and the TCRdb table lists in-frame clones only, not all of them. This sample yields 100,000 to 130,000 clones, of which less than 90% are seen a single time; around 25% belongs to the top ten. Treatment: oral pan-JAK inhibitor, 5-10 mg twice daily. This specimen consisted of CD8+ T cells sorted from blood, obtained at week 24, from a patient treated with tofacitinib. Receptors were obtained from a human donor with alopecia areata.

By frequency in the sample, this clone is medium-sized. The rearrangement uses TRBV27 and TRBJ2-3, with D possibly matching TRBD2 (6 bases). In germline, CDR1 is MNHEY, CDR2 SMNVEV (reference sequence). The CDR3 covers 15 residues. V was cut by 7 bases and J by 1 base, with 15 bases left in between. As DNA, the CDR3 is TGTGCCAGCAACCGGGGACTCTCGGGCACAGATACGCAGTATTTT. It yields the protein CASNRGLSGTDTQYF.

The chain couples TRBV4-2 to TRBJ2-7; D might be TRBD1 (6 bases). Trimming removed 3 bases at V and 4 bases at J, with 13 bases between. Germline lookup yields CDR1 LGHNA and CDR2 YNFKEQ. The CDR3 has 14 residues. CDR3 DNA: TGTGCCAGCAGCCAGGCGACAGGCCGATACGAGCAGTACTTC. Amino acids: CASSQATGRYEQYF.

The gene calls are TRBV27 and TRBJ2-7; D is ambiguous. V was shortened by 3 bases and J by 0 bases, with 9 bases between the two germline ends. The CDR3 runs to 14 residues. CDR1 and CDR2 from the germline V gene are MNHEY and SMNVEV (reference sequence). CDR3 sequence reads: CASSLVGSSYEQYF. CDR3 sequence (DNA): TGTGCCAGCAGTTTGGTCGGCAGCTCCTACGAGCAGTACTTC.

The rearrangement links TRBV5-1 to TRBJ2-5; 7 positions agree with TRBD2. After removal of 6 bases from V and 2 bases from J, the junction contained 7 bases not matched to a gene. The CDR3 covers 14 residues. Germline values: CDR1 SGHRS, CDR2 YFSETQ. This chain's CDR3 is CASTNLAVQETQYF. The CDR3 nucleotides are TGCGCCAGCACAAATCTAGCGGTTCAAGAGACCCAGTACTTC.

This rearrangement joins TRBV5-4 to TRBJ2-7; D may be TRBD1 (5 bases). The CDR3 spans 16 residues. V was cut by 4 bases and J by 2 bases, with 19 bases left in between. CDR1 and CDR2 (germline): SGHNT, YYREEE (reference sequence). CDR3 region: CASSTTRVGAPYEQYF. The DNA of the CDR3 is TGTGCCAGCAGCACAACCAGGGTAGGGGCTCCCTACGAGCAGTACTTC.

The J gene is TRBJ2-2, the V gene TRBV4-1; a possible D gene is TRBD2 (5 bases). V lost 0 bases to trimming and J lost 4 bases, with 18 bases between them. The CDR3 totals 18 residues. Germline V gene lookup returns CDR1 MGHRA and CDR2 YSYEKL. CDR3 in amino acids: CASSQDHQRGMGTGELFF. CDR3 DNA sequence: TGCGCCAGCAGCCAAGATCATCAGAGAGGGATGGGCACCGGGGAGCTGTTTTTT.

The CDR3 nucleotides are TGCGCCAGCAGCCAAGTTGGGACTCTCTATGGCTACACCTTC. Translated, it gives CASSQVGTLYGYTF. This chain joins TRBV4-1 and TRBJ1-2; D is possibly TRBD1 (5 bases). The CDR3 length is 14 residues. V gave up 1 base and J gave up 4 bases, with 10 bases separating them. CDR1 MGHRA and CDR2 YSYEKL come from the germline V gene.

The chain employs TRBV4-3 and TRBJ2-5; 7 bases align to TRBD1. Germline CDR1 and CDR2: LGHNA and YSLEER. V was pared by 0 bases and J by 3 bases, with 13 bases of the junction left unmatched. The CDR3 runs to 18 residues. CDR3 nucleotide sequence: TGCGCCAGCAGCCAAGAGGGGGACAGCCTTAACGTCGAAGAGACCCAGTACTTC. It codes for CASSQEGDSLNVEETQYF.

The J gene is TRBJ2-2, the V gene TRBV29-1, with a weak D call TRBD1 (6 bases). The germline CDR1 and CDR2 sequences are SQVTM and ANQGSEA. The CDR3 has 14 residues. The V gene lost 2 bases and the J gene lost 5 bases, with 12 bases spanning the gap. CDR3 DNA sequence: TGCAGCGTTGAATGGGGGCCGGGAACCGGGGAGCTGTTTTTT. Translating it yields CSVEWGPGTGELFF.

The chain employs TRBV12-5 and TRBJ2-1; weak D call: TRBD2 (6 bases). The CDR3 loop spans 15 amino acids. Germline lookup yields CDR1 LGHNT and CDR2 FRNRAP. V lost 0 bases and J 2 bases, leaving 8 bases between the germline ends. For the CDR3, the DNA is TGTGCTAGTGGTTTGGTACGCGGGGCCTACAATGAGCAGTTCTTC. Amino acid sequence: CASGLVRGAYNEQFF.

The gene calls are TRBV30 and TRBJ2-7; D might be TRBD1 (5 bases). Germline CDR1 reads GTSNPN; CDR2 reads SVGIG (reference sequence). V was cut by 1 base and J by 0 bases, with 13 bases left in between. This CDR3 spans 15 amino acids. The CDR3 loop is CAWSEGITSSYEQYF. In DNA form, the CDR3 reads TGTGCCTGGAGTGAGGGGATCACCAGCTCCTACGAGCAGTACTTC.

CDR3 amino acids: CASSLQGWDEQFF. CDR3 nucleotide sequence: TGTGCCAGCAGTTTACAGGGTTGGGATGAGCAGTTCTTC. V and J are TRBV6-6 and TRBJ2-1; D may be TRBD1 (6 bases). This CDR3 comprises 13 residues. The V end lost 4 bases, the J end lost 8 bases, and 12 bases lay between the germline ends. Germline V gene data show CDR1 as MNHNY and CDR2 as SVGAGI (reference sequence).

The DNA of the CDR3 is TGCGCCAGCAGCTTGCTCCAGGGGACTGAAGCTTTCTTT. It encodes CASSLLQGTEAFF. The gene calls are TRBV5-1 and TRBJ1-1; D is perhaps TRBD1 (6 bases). This CDR3 comprises 13 residues. V was pared by 1 base and J by 5 bases, with 9 bases between. Germline V gene sequence: CDR1 SGHRS, CDR2 YFSETQ.